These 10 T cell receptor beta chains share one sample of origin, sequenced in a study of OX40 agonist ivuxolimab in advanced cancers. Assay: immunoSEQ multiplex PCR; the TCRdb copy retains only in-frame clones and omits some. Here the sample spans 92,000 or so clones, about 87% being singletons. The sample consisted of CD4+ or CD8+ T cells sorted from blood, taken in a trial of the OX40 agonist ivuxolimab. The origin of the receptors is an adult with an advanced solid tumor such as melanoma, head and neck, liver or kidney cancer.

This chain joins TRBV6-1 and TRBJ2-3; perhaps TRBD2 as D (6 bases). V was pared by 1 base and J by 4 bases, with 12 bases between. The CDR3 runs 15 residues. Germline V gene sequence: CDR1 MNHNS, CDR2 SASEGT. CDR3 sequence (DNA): TGTGCCAGCAGTGAAGGGTGGGAGGTGGCAGATACGCAGTATTTT. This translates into CASSEGWEVADTQYF.

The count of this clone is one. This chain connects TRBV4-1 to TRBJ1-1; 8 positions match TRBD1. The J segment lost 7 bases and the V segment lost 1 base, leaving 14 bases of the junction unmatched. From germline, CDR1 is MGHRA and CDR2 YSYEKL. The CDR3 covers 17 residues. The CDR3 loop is CASSQGPVRGRISEAFF. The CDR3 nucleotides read TGCGCCAGCAGCCAAGGACCAGTCAGGGGGCGGATAAGTGAAGCTTTCTTT.

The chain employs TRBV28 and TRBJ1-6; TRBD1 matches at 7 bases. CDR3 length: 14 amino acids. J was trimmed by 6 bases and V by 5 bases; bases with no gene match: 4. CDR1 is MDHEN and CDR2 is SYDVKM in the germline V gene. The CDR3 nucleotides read TGTGCCAGCAGTGCCCGGGACAGTAATTCACCCCTCCACTTT. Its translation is CASSARDSNSPLHF.

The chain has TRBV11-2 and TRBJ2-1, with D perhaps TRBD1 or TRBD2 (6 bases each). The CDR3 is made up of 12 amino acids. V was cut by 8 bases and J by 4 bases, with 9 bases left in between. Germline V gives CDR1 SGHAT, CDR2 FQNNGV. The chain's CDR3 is CASQGTYNEQFF. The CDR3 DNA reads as TGTGCCAGCCAGGGGACTTACAATGAGCAGTTCTTC. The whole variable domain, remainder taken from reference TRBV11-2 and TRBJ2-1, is EAGVAQSPRYKIIEKRQSVAFWCNPISGHATLYWYQQILGQGPKLLIQFQNNGVVDDSQLPKDRFSAERLKGVDSTLKIQPAKLEDSAVYLCASQGTYNEQFFGPGTRLTVL.

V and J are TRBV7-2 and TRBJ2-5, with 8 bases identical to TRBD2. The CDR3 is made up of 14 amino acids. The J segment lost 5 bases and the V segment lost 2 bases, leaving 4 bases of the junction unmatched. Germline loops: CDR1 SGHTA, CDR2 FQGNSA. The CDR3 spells CASSLQREWETQYF. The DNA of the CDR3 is TGTGCCAGCAGCTTACAGCGGGAGTGGGAGACCCAGTACTTC. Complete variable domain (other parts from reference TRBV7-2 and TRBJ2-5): GAGVSQSPSNKVTEKGKDVELRCDPISGHTALYWYRQSLGQGLEFLIYFQGNSAPDKSGLPSDRFSAERTGGSVSTLTIQRTQQEDSAVYLCASSLQREWETQYFGPGTRLLVL.

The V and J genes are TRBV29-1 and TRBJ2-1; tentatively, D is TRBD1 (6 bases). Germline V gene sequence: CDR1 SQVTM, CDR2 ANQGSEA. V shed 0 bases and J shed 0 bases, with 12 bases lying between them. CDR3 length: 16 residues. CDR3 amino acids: CSVEDAKTGSYNEQFF. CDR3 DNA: TGCAGCGTTGAAGACGCTAAGACAGGCTCCTACAATGAGCAGTTCTTC.

DNA for the CDR3: TGTGCCAGCAGCTTGGCCGACGGCCGTAGCTCCTACAATGAGCAGTTCTTC. It translates to CASSLADGRSSYNEQFF. The gene calls are TRBV5-4 and TRBJ2-1; D not resolved. The CDR3 is 17 residues long. CDR1 is SGHNT, CDR2 YYREEE, per germline (reference sequence). Trimming removed 0 bases from V and 0 bases from J, with 13 bases in between.

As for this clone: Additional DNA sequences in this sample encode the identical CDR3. CDR3 sequence: CASSDGTGWGYTF. In DNA, the CDR3 is TGTGCCAGCAGTGACGGGACAGGATGGGGCTACACCTTC. V is TRBV6-4 and J is TRBJ1-2, with 8 nucleotides matching TRBD1. Germline CDR1 reads MRHNA; CDR2 reads SNTAGT. The CDR3 spans 13 residues. The V segment lost 2 bases and the J segment 8 bases; nucleotides outside the gene matches: 4.

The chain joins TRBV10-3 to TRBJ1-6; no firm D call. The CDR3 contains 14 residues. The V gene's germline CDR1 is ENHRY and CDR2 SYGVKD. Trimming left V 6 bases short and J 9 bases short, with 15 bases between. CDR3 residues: CAISSPEGSSPLHF. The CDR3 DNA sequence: TGTGCCATCAGCAGTCCCGAGGGAAGTTCACCCCTCCACTTT.

Here the CDR3 DNA reads TGCGCCAGCAGTGAAATGAGACAGAATATGGAGACCCAGTACTTC. It codes for CASSEMRQNMETQYF. The chain employs TRBV10-1 and TRBJ2-5; tentative D call: TRBD1 (5 bases). V was shortened by 3 bases and J by 5 bases, with 16 bases between the two germline ends. Per the germline V gene, CDR1 is WNHNN and CDR2 is SYGVQD (reference sequence). The CDR3 loop spans 15 amino acids.